Presented here are 5 T cell receptor beta chains from one specimen sequenced in a study of cytomegalovirus exposure and HLA in healthy donors. This PCR relied on a set of 60 Vbeta primers and 13 Jbeta primers. TCRdb's table, derived via immunoSEQ multiplex PCR, lists solely in-frame clones and lacks some. Its table lists roughly 77,000 clones. The sequencing input was PBMCs. Receptors originate from a young man in good health and CMV-seronegative.

V is TRBV11-3 and J is TRBJ2-7; 11 nucleotides match TRBD1. Germline V lookup: CDR1 SGHNT, CDR2 YENEEA. The CDR3 contains 16 residues. J lost 3 bases, V lost 4 bases, and 8 bases had no gene match. In DNA, the CDR3 is TGTGCCAGCAGCTCTTCGATGGACAGGGGGCTCTACGAGCAGTACTTC. Translating it yields CASSSSMDRGLYEQYF.

This sequence joins TRBV2 and TRBJ1-3, with a tentative D call TRBD1 (6 bases). This CDR3 contains 17 residues. Trimming took 4 bases from V and 4 from J, leaving 20 bases between them. Germline V gene data show CDR1 as SNHLY and CDR2 as FYNNEI. The DNA for the CDR3 is TGTGCCAGCAGTGGTATGTCAGGGGCTTTTTCCGGAAACACCATATATTTT. This codes for CASSGMSGAFSGNTIYF.

The chain is built from TRBV6-1 and TRBJ1-2; no reliable D call. Trimming pared 6 bases from V and 2 bases from J, leaving 10 bases between. Germline V CDR1 and CDR2: MNHNS, SASEGT. The CDR3 runs to 13 residues. This chain's CDR3 is CASSKGGNYGYTF. As DNA, the CDR3 is TGTGCCAGCAGCAAAGGAGGGAACTATGGCTACACCTTC.

The chain couples TRBV9 to TRBJ2-3; perhaps TRBD2 as D (5 bases). The CDR3 length is 15 residues. Germline CDR1 is SGDLS and CDR2 is YYNGEE. Trimming stripped 5 bases from V and 0 bases from J, with 13 bases between. CDR3 nucleotide sequence: TGTGCCAGCAGTCGACTACCCACTAGCACAGATACGCAGTATTTT. Translating gives CASSRLPTSTDTQYF.

The J gene is TRBJ2-1, the V gene TRBV19; 10 nucleotides match TRBD2. With 3 bases clipped from V and 4 bases from J, the junction kept 3 bases outside the gene matches. Germline V gene data show CDR1 as LNHDA and CDR2 as SQIVND (reference sequence). The CDR3 sequence is 15 residues long. This chain's CDR3 is CASSIQREGYNEQFF. DNA for the CDR3: TGTGCCAGTAGTATCCAGCGGGAGGGGTACAATGAGCAGTTCTTC.